This is a list of T cell receptor beta chains from one sample in a study of blood T cell repertoires in COVID-19. Some clones are missing from TCRdb's copy, which holds only in-frame ones; the method was immunoSEQ multiplex PCR. The sample records over 200,000 clones, 80% to 90% being singletons. The specimen sequenced was PBMCs or T cells enriched from blood (not recorded which). The receptors here all came from a woman in her twenties or thirties who had been exposed to COVID-19. Each CDR3 is given with its conserved first and last residue. D genes are given only for firm matches. Clone sizes are given selectively: once, few, many, or a class where the clone is expanded.

>NA|NA|TRBV3-1/TRBV3-2|TRBJ2-1
CASRWGDEQFF
TGTGCCAGCAGATGGGGGGATGAGCAGTTCTTC
>TRBD1|once|TRBV18|TRBJ2-2
CASSPRQGFTGELFF
TGTGCCAGCTCACCACGACAGGGTTTCACCGGGGAGCTGTTTTTT
>NA|NA|TRBV15|TRBJ2-7
CATSRPPQGLSSYEQYF
TGTGCCACCAGCAGGCCTCCACAGGGCCTTTCCTCCTACGAGCAGTACTTC
>TRBD2|NA|TRBV3-1/TRBV3-2|TRBJ2-3
CASSQNPSRGVNTDTQYF
TGTGCCAGCAGCCAGAACCCTTCCCGGGGGGTTAACACAGATACGCAGTATTTT
>TRBD1|NA|TRBV6-5|TRBJ1-1
CASSKSPGTGTAFF
TGTGCCAGCAGTAAATCTCCCGGGACAGGGACGGCTTTCTTT
>TRBD1|NA|TRBV5-1|TRBJ1-1
CASSTSGTANTEAFF
TGCGCCAGCAGCACTTCCGGGACAGCGAACACTGAAGCTTTCTTT
>NA|once|TRBV24-1|TRBJ2-3
CATAAGFGQYF
TGTGCCACCGCGGCTGGATTCGGGCAGTATTTT
>NA|once|TRBV29-1|TRBJ1-5
CSVAQGGGNQPQHF
TGCAGCGTTGCACAGGGTGGGGGCAATCAGCCCCAGCATTTT
>NA|few|TRBV29-1|TRBJ2-7
CSAAGITYEQYF
TGCAGCGCCGCAGGGATAACCTACGAGCAGTACTTC
>TRBD2|NA|TRBV10-3|TRBJ2-3
CAISEAGDTDTQYF
TGTGCCATCAGCGAAGCGGGGGACACAGATACGCAGTATTTT
>TRBD1|NA|TRBV5-1|TRBJ2-2
CASSLDRGGTGELFF
TGCGCCAGCAGCCTAGACAGGGGCGGCACCGGGGAGCTGTTTTTT
>NA|once|TRBV7-8|TRBJ2-5
CASSRGPQETQYF
TGTGCCAGCAGCCGTGGGCCCCAAGAGACCCAGTACTTC
>TRBD2|once|TRBV30|TRBJ2-3
CAWSVFGGLAGDTQYF
TGTGCCTGGAGTGTATTTGGCGGACTAGCGGGGGATACGCAGTATTTT